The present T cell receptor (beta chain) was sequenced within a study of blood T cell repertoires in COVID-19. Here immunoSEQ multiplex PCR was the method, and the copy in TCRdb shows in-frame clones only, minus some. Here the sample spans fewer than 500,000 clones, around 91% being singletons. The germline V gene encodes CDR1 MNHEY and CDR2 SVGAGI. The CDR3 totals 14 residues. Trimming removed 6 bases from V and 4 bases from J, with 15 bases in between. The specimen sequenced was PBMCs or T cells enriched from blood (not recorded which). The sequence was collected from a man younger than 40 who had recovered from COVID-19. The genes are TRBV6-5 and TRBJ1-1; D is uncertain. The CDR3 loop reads CASRRVRVGTEAFF. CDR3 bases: TGTGCCAGCAGGAGAGTGAGGGTGGGCACTGAAGCTTTCTTT.